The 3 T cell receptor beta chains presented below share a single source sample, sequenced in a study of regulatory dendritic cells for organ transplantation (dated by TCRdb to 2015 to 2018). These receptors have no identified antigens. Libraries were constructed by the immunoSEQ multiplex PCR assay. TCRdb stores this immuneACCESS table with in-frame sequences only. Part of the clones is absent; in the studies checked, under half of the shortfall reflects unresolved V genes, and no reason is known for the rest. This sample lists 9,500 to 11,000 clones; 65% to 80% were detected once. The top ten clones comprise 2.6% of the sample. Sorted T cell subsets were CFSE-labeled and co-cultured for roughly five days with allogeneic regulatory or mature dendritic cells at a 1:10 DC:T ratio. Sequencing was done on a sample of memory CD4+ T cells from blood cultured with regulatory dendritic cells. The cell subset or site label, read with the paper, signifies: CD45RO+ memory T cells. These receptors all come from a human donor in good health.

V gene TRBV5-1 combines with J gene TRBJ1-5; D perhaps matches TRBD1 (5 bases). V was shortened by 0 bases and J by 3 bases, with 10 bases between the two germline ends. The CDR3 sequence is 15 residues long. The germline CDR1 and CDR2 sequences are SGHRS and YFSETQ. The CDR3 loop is CASSLDSDNNQPQHF. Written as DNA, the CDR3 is TGCGCCAGCAGCTTGGACTCGGACAACAATCAGCCCCAGCATTTT.

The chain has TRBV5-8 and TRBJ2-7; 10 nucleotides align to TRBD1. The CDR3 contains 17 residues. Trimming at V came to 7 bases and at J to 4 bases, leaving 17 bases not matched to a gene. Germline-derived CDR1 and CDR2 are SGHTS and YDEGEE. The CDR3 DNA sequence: TGTGCCAGCCGTTTTTGGACGGGGACAGGGGAGATTTACGAGCAGTACTTC. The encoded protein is CASRFWTGTGEIYEQYF.

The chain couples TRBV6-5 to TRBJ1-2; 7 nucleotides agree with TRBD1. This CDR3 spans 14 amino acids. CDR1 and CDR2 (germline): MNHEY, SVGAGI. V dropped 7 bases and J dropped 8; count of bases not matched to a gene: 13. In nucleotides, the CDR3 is TGTGCCAGCACCCCGGGACAGCTAAGCGTAGGCTACACCTTC. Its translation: CASTPGQLSVGYTF.